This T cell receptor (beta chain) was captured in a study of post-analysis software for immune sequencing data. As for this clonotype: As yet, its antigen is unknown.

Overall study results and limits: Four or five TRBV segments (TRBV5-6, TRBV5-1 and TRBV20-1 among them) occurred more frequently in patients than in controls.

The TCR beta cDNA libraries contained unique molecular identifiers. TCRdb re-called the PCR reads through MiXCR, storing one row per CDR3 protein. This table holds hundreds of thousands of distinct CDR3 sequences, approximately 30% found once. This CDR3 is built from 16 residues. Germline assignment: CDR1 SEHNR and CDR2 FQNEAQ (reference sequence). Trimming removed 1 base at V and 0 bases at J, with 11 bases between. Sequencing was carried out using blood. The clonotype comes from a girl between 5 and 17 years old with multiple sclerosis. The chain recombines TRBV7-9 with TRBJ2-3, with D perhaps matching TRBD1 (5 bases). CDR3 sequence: CASSLGSGQSTDTQYF. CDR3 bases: TGTGCCAGCAGCTTAGGGTCAGGGCAAAGCACAGATACGCAGTATTTT. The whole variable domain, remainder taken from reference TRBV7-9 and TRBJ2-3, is DTGVSQNPRHKITKRGQNVTFRCDPISEHNRLYWYRQTLGQGPEFLTYFQNEAQLEKSRLLSDRFSAERPKGSFSTLEIQRTEQGDSAMYLCASSLGSGQSTDTQYFGPGTRLTVL.